This TCR beta chain was retrieved from a study of T-cell reconstitution after alpha-beta-depleted transplantation in children. Unique molecular identifiers were incorporated when the TCRbeta library was constructed. TCRdb passed the PCR reads through MiXCR, listing each CDR3 protein once. Of around 600,000 distinct CDR3 sequences listed, approximately 15% are singletons. This CDR3 has 14 amino acids. The V gene end was trimmed by 7 bases and the J gene end by 4 bases; junction bases not matched to a gene: 8. The germline V gene has CDR1 SQVTM and CDR2 ANQGSEA. This TCR derives from a human donor who donated a stem cell graft to a child with acute myeloid leukemia. The material was PBMCs from the stem cell graft donor, obtained from the stem cell graft. V is TRBV29-1 and J is TRBJ2-7; 12 bases are a match to TRBD1. CDR3 in DNA: TGCAGCGCCGAGGGGACAGGGGGCGCGTACGAGCAGTACTTC. Translating gives CSAEGTGGAYEQYF.